A single sample is the source of the 25 T cell receptor beta chains below, sequenced in a study of T cells expressing NK-cell markers. TCRdb re-called the 5' RACE reads and catalogs CDR3 proteins one per entry, DNA excluded. This table lists 200,000 to 300,000 distinct CDR3 sequences. The sample was blood T cells: a sorted CD56 or NKG2C T cell subset, CD4+ or CD8+ T cells, or bulk PBMC T cells (not recorded which). These receptor sequences come from a man aged 18 to 29 in good health.

The chain couples TRBV5-6 to TRBJ1-1; TCRdb's D call, TRBD1, is unchecked because there is no DNA. This CDR3 contains 16 residues. Germline CDR1 is SGHDT and CDR2 is YYEEEE. CDR3 in amino acids: CASSFSDRRRVAEAFF.

This chain uses TRBV6-4 with TRBJ2-1. CDR3 length equals 13 residues. CDR1 and CDR2 (germline): MRHNA, SNTAGT. The CDR3 loop reads CASSVTVHNEQFF.

The genes are TRBV10-3 and TRBJ2-3; the D call of TRBD1 rests on TCRdb alone, since no DNA is present to check it. The CDR3 has 15 residues. Germline loops: CDR1 ENHRY, CDR2 SYGVKD. The CDR3 is CAISETLGAVDTQYF.

The chain recombines TRBV6-1 with TRBJ1-4; the TCRdb D gene call, TRBD1, has no DNA to confirm it. CDR3 length: 15 amino acids. Germline V gives CDR1 MNHNS, CDR2 SASEGT. CDR3 sequence: CASSQTGTGLEKLFF.

CDR3 protein: CASSPGTSGPSYEQYF. V is TRBV5-1 and J is TRBJ2-7; TCRdb proposes TRBD2, but this gene call is untestable without DNA. Germline values: CDR1 SGHRS, CDR2 YFSETQ. The CDR3 covers 16 residues.

The chain uses TRBV20-1 and TRBJ2-1. From germline, CDR1 is DFQATT and CDR2 SNEGSKA (reference sequence). There are 15 residues in the CDR3. The CDR3 region is CSARNRLSFDNEQFF.

The chain employs TRBV12-3 or TRBV12-4 and TRBJ1-5; TCRdb names TRBD1, which stays unverified in the absence of DNA. This CDR3 is 14 amino acids long. This chain's CDR3 is CASSFGLPGEPQHF.

This chain uses TRBV27 with TRBJ2-1; TCRdb's assignment of TRBD2 cannot be checked, as there is no DNA. Germline values: CDR1 MNHEY, CDR2 SMNVEV (reference sequence). CDR3 length: 16 residues. The CDR3 sequence: CASSLQWTSGSSREFF.

The CDR3 spells CASSMAGHSETQYF. The chain has TRBV19 and TRBJ2-5; TCRdb lists TRBD1, though no DNA is available to test this call. Germline V lookup: CDR1 LNHDA, CDR2 SQIVND (reference sequence). CDR3 length: 14 residues.

The V gene is TRBV6-1, the J gene TRBJ1-5; TCRdb picks TRBD1, but there is no DNA to check that call. The CDR3 consists of 16 residues. Germline V lookup: CDR1 MNHNS, CDR2 SASEGT. The CDR3 loop is CASSINRDSGNQPQHF.

The chain uses TRBV10-3 and TRBJ2-2; TCRdb's D gene call, TRBD1, goes unchecked for lack of DNA. This CDR3 comprises 17 residues. The germline gives CDR1 ENHRY, CDR2 SYGVKD. CDR3 protein: CAIRRGQGESNTGELFF.

This chain connects TRBV11-3 to TRBJ2-5; the D gene TCRdb calls, TRBD1, cannot be checked with no DNA. The CDR3 is 17 amino acids. The germline CDR1 and CDR2 sequences are SGHNT and YENEEA. CDR3 loop: CASSLGRPDTPGETQYF.

This chain connects TRBV29-1 to TRBJ2-1; there is no DNA to check the TCRdb D call of TRBD2. Germline values: CDR1 SQVTM, CDR2 ANQGSEA. The CDR3 is 16 amino acids. CDR3 region: CSVPTGAGGNYNEQFF.

V is TRBV20-1 and J is TRBJ2-5; the D call of TRBD2 rests on TCRdb alone, since no DNA is present to check it. The length of the CDR3 is 14 residues. The germline CDR1 and CDR2 sequences are DFQATT and SNEGSKA (reference sequence). This CDR3 reads CSAREGTAQETQYF.

The V call is TRBV10-3, the J call TRBJ2-1; checking the TCRdb D call of TRBD1 is not possible without DNA. The CDR3 sequence is 15 residues long. Germline lookup yields CDR1 ENHRY and CDR2 SYGVKD. CDR3 sequence: CAISEGSGTYNEQFF.

The rearrangement joins TRBV11-3 to TRBJ1-5; TCRdb calls TRBD1, which cannot be checked without DNA. Per the germline V gene, CDR1 is SGHNT and CDR2 is YENEEA. There are 17 residues in the CDR3. This CDR3 is CASSPTGQRYSNQPQHF.

The chain recombines TRBV20-1 with TRBJ2-3; TCRdb gives TRBD1 as the D gene, but with no DNA this cannot be confirmed. The V gene's germline CDR1 is DFQATT and CDR2 SNEGSKA (reference sequence). The CDR3 is 14 amino acids. The CDR3 here is CSAREWRSTDTQYF.

The rearrangement joins TRBV20-1 to TRBJ2-7; TCRdb gives TRBD2 as the D gene, but with no DNA this cannot be confirmed. Germline V CDR1 and CDR2: DFQATT, SNEGSKA (reference sequence). CDR3 length equals 16 residues. The CDR3 sequence is CSARGGLAGVAYEQYF.

V usage is TRBV6-1 and J usage is TRBJ2-3; the TRBD2 assignment by TCRdb is unverifiable without DNA. CDR1 MNHNS and CDR2 SASEGT come from the germline V gene. This CDR3 comprises 16 residues. CDR3 region: CASGRTSGSVTDTQYF.

The V gene is TRBV28, the J gene TRBJ2-1; TCRdb indicates TRBD2, and absent DNA this call remains unverified. The V gene's germline CDR1 is MDHEN and CDR2 SYDVKM. The CDR3 has 15 amino acids. CDR3: CASCPGTSGNNEQFF.

The chain links TRBV29-1 to TRBJ2-7; TCRdb picks TRBD1, but there is no DNA to check that call. In germline, CDR1 is SQVTM, CDR2 ANQGSEA. This CDR3 has 15 amino acids. CDR3 amino acids: CSVEGDRGRNYEQYF.

This sequence joins TRBV7-9 and TRBJ1-2. The CDR3 has 15 residues. Per the germline V gene, CDR1 is SEHNR and CDR2 is FQNEAQ (reference sequence). CDR3 loop: CASRPKNGGNYGYTF.

The chain recombines TRBV9 with TRBJ2-1; TCRdb picks TRBD1, but there is no DNA to check that call. CDR1 and CDR2 (germline): SGDLS, YYNGEE. CDR3 length: 15 amino acids. The CDR3 region is CASSVSGVGHDEQFF.

The chain combines TRBV5-4 with TRBJ2-5; TCRdb names TRBD2, which stays unverified in the absence of DNA. The length of the CDR3 is 15 residues. Germline lookup yields CDR1 SGHNT and CDR2 YYREEE (reference sequence). The CDR3 is CASLRGQASQETQYF.

The chain is built from TRBV6-1 and TRBJ2-3; with no DNA, the TCRdb D assignment of TRBD1 cannot be verified. CDR1 is MNHNS and CDR2 is SASEGT in the germline V gene. The CDR3 runs 15 residues. CDR3 residues: CASSDRQDGTDTQYF.